This T cell receptor beta chain emerged from a study of molecular identifiers for immune sequencing clone quantification. Overall study results and limits: Identical TCR molecules that share a barcode could lead to an underestimation of highly expanded clone sizes.

In the case of this clonotype: As yet, its antigen is unknown.

Naive CD8 T cells were FACS-sorted by CD8+CD4-CCR7+CD45RA+ markers. The length of the CDR3 is 15 residues. The J segment lost 1 base and the V segment lost 0 bases, leaving 2 bases of the junction unmatched. TCRdb reanalysed the PCR reads using MiXCR and keeps one entry per CDR3 protein. The sample includes 460,000 or so distinct CDR3 sequences, around 21% of them seen just once. Specimen: naive CD8+ T cells from blood, with Jurkat cell RNA spiked in. Subset of the sample: FACS-sorted CD8+CD4-CCR7+CD45RA+ naive T cells. The clonotype originates from a human donor in good health. Some libraries in this study had Jurkat cell RNA spiked in. The chain is built from TRBV12-3 or TRBV12-4 and TRBJ2-5; 7 bases fit TRBD1. CDR3 amino acids: CASSLADRIQETQYF. The DNA of the CDR3 is TGTGCCAGCAGTTTAGCGGACAGGATCCAAGAGACCCAGTACTTC.